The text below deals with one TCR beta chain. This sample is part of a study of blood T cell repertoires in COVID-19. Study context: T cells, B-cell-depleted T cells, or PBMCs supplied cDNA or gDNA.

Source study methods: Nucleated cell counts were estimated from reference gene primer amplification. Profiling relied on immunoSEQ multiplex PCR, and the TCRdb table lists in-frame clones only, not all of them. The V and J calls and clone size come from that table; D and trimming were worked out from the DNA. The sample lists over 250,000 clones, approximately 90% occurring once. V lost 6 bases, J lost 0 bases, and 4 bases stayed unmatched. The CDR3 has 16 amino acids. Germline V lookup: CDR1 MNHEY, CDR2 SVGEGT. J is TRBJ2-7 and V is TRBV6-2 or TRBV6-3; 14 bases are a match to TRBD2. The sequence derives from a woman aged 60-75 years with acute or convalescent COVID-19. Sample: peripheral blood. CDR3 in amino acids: CASSGLAGGNSYEQYF. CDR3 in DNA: TGTGCCAGCAGCGGACTAGCGGGGGGCAACTCCTACGAGCAGTACTTC.